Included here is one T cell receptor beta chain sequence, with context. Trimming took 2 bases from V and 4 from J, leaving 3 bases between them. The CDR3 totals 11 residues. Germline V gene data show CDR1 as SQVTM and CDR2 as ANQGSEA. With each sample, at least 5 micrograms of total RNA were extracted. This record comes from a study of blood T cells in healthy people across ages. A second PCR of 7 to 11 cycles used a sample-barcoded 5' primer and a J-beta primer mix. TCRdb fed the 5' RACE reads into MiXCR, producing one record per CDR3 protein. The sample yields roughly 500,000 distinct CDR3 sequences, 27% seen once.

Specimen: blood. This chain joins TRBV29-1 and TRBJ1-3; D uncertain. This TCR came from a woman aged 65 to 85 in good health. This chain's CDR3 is CSVESGNTIYF. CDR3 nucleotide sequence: TGCAGCGTTGAATCGGGAAACACCATATATTTT.